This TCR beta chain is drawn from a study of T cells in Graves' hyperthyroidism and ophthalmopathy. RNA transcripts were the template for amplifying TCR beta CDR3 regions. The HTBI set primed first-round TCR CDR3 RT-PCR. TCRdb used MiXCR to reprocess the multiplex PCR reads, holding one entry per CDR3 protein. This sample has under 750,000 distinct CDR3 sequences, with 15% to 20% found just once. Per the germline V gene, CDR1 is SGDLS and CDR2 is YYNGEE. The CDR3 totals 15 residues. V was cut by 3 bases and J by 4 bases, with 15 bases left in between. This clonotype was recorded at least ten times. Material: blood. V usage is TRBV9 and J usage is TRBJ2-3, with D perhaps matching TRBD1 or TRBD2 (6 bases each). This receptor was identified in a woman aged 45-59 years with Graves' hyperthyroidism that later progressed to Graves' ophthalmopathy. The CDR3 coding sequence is TGTGCCAGCAGCGAGGGGGTAGGGGAGGCAGATACGCAGTATTTT. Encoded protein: CASSEGVGEADTQYF.